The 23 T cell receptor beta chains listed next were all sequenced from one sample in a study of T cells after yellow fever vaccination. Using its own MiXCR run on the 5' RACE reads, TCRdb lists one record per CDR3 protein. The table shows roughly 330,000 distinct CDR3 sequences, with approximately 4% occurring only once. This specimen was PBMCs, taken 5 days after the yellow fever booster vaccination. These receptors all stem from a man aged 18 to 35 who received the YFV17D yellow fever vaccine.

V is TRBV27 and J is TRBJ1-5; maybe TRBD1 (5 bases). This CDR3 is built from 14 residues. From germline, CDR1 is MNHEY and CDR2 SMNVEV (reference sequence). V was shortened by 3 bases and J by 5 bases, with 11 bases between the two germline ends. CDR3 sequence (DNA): TGTGCCAGCAGTTTCAAGGGGTATGATCAGCCCCAGCATTTT. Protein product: CASSFKGYDQPQHF.

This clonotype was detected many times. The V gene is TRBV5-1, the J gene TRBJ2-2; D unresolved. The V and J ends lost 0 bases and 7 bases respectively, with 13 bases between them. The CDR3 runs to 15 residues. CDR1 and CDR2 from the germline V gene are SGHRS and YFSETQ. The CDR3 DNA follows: TGCGCCAGCAGCTTGGAGGGTCTTGGGTACGGGGAGCTGTTTTTT. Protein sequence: CASSLEGLGYGELFF.

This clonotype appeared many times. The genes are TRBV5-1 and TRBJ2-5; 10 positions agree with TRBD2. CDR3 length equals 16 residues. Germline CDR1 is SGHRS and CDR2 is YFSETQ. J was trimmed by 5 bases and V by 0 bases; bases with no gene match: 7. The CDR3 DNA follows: TGCGCCAGCAGCTTGGATTTAGCGGGGGGTCAGGAGACCCAGTACTTC. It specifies CASSLDLAGGQETQYF.

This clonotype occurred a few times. CDR3 residues: CAISATGQSNQPQHF. The CDR3 region has the DNA TGTGCCATCAGCGCGACCGGACAGTCAAATCAGCCCCAGCATTTT. The V call is TRBV10-3, the J call TRBJ1-5, with D perhaps TRBD1 (6 bases). Germline CDR1 reads ENHRY; CDR2 reads SYGVKD. V was shortened by 6 bases and J by 4 bases, with 16 bases between the two germline ends. The length of the CDR3 is 15 residues.

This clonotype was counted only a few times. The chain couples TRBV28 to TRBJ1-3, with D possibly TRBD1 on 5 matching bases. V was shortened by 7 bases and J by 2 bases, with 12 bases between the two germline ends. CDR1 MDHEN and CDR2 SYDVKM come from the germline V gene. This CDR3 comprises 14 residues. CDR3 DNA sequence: TGTGCCAGCACCAGCAGGGTGGCTGGAAACACCATATATTTT. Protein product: CASTSRVAGNTIYF.

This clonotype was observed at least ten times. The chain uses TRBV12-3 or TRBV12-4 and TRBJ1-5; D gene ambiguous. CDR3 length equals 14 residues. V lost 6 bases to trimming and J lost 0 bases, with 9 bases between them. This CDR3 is CASSLGDSNQPQHF. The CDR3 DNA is TGTGCCAGCAGCCTGGGCGATAGCAATCAGCCCCAGCATTTT.

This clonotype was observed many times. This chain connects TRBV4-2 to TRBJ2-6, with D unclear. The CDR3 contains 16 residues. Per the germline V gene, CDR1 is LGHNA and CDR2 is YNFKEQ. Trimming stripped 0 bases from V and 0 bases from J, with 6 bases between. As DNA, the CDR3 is TGTGCCAGCAGCCAAGATACCGGCTCTGGGGCCAACGTCCTGACTTTC. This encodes CASSQDTGSGANVLTF.

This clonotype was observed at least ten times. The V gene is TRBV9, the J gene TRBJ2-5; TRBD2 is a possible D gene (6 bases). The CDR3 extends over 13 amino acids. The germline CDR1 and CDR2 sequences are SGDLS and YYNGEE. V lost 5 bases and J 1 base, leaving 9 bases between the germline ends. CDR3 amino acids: CASSSGAQETQYF. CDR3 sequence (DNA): TGTGCCAGCAGTTCGGGAGCCCAAGAGACCCAGTACTTC.

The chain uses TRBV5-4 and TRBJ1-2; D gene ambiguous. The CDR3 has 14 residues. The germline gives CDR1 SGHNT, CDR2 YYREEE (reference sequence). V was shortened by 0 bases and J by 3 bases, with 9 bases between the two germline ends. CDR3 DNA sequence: TGTGCCAGCAGCTTGGATAACGGCCACTATGGCTACACCTTC. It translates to CASSLDNGHYGYTF.

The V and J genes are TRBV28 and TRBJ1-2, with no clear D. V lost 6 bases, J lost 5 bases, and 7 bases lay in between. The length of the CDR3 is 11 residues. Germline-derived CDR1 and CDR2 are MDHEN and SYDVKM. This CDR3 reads CASRVEYGYTF. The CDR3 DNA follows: TGTGCCAGCAGGGTTGAGTATGGCTACACCTTC.

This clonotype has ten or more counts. The CDR3 DNA reads as TGTGCCAGCAGTTCCCGGGTGACAGGGGGCACTGAAGCTTTCTTT. Protein: CASSSRVTGGTEAFF. J is TRBJ1-1 and V is TRBV6-5, with 9 bases that match TRBD1. This CDR3 has 15 amino acids. Germline lookup yields CDR1 MNHEY and CDR2 SVGAGI. Trimming at V came to 4 bases and at J to 4 bases, leaving 7 bases not matched to a gene.

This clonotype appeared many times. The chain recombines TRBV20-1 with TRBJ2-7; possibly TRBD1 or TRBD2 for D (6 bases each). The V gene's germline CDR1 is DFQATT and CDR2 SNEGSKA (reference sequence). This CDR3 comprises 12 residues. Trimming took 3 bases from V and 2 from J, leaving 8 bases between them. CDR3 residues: CSASGGTYEQYV. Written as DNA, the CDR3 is TGCAGTGCTAGCGGGGGCACCTACGAGCAGTACGTC.

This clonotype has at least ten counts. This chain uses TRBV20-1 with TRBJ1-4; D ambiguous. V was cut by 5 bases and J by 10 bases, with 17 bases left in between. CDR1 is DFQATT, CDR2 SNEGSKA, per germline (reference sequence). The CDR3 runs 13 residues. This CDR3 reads CSAGYGVGRKLFF. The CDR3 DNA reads TGCAGTGCTGGGTATGGGGTCGGGCGAAAACTGTTTTTT.

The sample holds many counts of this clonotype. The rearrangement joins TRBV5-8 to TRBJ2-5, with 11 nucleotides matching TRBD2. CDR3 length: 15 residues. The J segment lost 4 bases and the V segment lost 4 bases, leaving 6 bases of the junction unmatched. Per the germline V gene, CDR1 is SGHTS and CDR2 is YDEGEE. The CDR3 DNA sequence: TGTGCCAGCAGCGATAGCGGGGGGGCCGGAGAGACCCAGTACTTC. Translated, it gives CASSDSGGAGETQYF.

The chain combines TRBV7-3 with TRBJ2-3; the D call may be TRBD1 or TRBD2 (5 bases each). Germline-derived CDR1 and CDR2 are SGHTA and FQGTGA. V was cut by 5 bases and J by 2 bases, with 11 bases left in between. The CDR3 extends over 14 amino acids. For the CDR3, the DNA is TGTGCCAGCAGCACAACGGGGCTCACAGATACGCAGTATTTT. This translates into CASSTTGLTDTQYF.

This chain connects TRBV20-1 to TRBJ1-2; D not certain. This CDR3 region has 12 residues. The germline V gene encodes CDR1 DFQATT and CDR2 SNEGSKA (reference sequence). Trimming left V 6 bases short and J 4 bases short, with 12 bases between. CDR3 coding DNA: TGCAGTGCAAACACGGCGGGCTATGGCTACACCTTC. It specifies CSANTAGYGYTF.

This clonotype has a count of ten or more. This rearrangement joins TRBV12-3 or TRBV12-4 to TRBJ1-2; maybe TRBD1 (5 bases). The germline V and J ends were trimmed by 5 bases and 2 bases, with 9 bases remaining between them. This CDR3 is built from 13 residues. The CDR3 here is CASSLNRNYGYTF. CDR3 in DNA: TGTGCCAGCAGTCTCAACAGGAACTATGGCTACACCTTC.

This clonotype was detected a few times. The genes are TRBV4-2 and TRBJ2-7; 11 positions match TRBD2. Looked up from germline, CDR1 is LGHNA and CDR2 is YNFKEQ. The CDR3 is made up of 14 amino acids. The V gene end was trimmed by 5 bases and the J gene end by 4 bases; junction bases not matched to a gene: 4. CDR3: CASSVGTSGYEQYF. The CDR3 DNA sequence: TGTGCCAGCAGCGTCGGGACTAGCGGATACGAGCAGTACTTC.

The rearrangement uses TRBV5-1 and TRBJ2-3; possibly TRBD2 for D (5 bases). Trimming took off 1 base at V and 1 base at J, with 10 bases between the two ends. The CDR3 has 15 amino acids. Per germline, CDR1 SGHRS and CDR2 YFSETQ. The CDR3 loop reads CASSLFHGGTDTQYF. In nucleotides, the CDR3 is TGCGCCAGCAGCTTGTTCCACGGGGGCACAGATACGCAGTATTTT.

CDR3 in DNA: TGCGCCAGCAGCCAGTCGGGGGCCGGTGGCAATGAGCAGTTCTTC. Residues: CASSQSGAGGNEQFF. V gene TRBV4-1 combines with J gene TRBJ2-1; tentatively, D is TRBD1 or TRBD2 (6 bases each). The CDR3 is made up of 15 amino acids. V lost 3 bases, J lost 6 bases, and 15 bases lay in between. Germline CDR1 and CDR2: MGHRA and YSYEKL.

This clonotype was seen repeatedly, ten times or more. In nucleotides, the CDR3 is TGCGCCAGCAGACCCTACGGAGCGGGGATAGCAGCCGGGGAGCTGTTTTTT. As protein: CASRPYGAGIAAGELFF. J is TRBJ2-2 and V is TRBV4-3; 7 nucleotides line up with TRBD2. Germline CDR1 reads LGHNA; CDR2 reads YSLEER. Losses at the gene ends were 6 bases for V and 6 bases for J; bases not matched to a gene: 16. The CDR3 runs to 17 residues.

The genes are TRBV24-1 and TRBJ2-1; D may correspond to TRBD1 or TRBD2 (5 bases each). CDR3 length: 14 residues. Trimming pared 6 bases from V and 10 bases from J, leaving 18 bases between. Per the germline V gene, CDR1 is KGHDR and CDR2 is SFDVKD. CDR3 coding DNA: TGTGCCACCAGTACCGGGACCAACTCGCGGGAGCAGTTCTTC. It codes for CATSTGTNSREQFF.

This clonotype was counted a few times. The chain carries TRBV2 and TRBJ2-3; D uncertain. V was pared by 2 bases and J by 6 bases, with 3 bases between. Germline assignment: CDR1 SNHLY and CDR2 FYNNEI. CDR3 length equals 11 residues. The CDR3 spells CASSEQDTQYF. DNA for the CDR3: TGTGCCAGCAGTGAACAGGATACGCAGTATTTT.